This T cell receptor (beta chain) was sequenced for a study of T cells in Graves' hyperthyroidism and ophthalmopathy. Germline V gene sequence: CDR1 SNHLY, CDR2 FYNNEI. The length of the CDR3 is 12 residues. V lost 5 bases, J lost 4 bases, and 8 bases lay in between. Exclusion of patients followed from uncontrolled infection, other autoimmune disease, pregnancy or lactation. Orbital computed tomography, thyroid ultrasound, serum thyroxine and TRAb, and clinical symptoms together informed the diagnoses. General study results and limits: The model anticipated ophthalmopathy a median about six months pre-onset.

RNA transcripts gave rise to amplified TCR beta CDR3 regions. In the first-round RT-PCR of the TCR CDR3, the HTBI primer set was used. TCRdb itself ran the multiplex PCR reads through MiXCR, one entry per CDR3 protein. Among over 400,000 distinct CDR3 sequences listed, approximately 23% were seen once. Turning to this clonotype: Antigen: not known.

V gene TRBV2 combines with J gene TRBJ2-5, with D hard to call. This TCR came from a woman in her 70s with Graves' ophthalmopathy. The sample consisted of blood. The CDR3 nucleotides read TGTGCCAGCAGTCCCCAGTCAGAGACCCAGTACTTC. Translated, it gives CASSPQSETQYF.